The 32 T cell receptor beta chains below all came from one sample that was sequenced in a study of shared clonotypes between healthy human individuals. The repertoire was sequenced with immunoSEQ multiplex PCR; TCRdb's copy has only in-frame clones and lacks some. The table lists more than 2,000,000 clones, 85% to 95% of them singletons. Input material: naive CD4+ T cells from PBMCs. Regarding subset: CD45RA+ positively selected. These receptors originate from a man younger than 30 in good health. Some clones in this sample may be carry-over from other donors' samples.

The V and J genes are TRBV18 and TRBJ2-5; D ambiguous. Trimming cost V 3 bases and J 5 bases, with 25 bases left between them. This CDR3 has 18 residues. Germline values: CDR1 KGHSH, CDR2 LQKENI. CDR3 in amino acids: CASSPDQAERLVDETQYF. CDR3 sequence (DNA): TGTGCCAGCTCACCCGATCAGGCGGAACGCCTGGTCGACGAGACCCAGTACTTC.

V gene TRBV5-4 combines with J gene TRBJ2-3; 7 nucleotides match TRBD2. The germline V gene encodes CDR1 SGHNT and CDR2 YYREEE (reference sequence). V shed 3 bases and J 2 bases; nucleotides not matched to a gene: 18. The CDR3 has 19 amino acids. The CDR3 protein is CASSSTPGTTTASTDTQYF. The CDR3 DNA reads TGTGCCAGCAGCTCTACACCCGGGACTACCACCGCATCCACAGATACGCAGTATTTT.

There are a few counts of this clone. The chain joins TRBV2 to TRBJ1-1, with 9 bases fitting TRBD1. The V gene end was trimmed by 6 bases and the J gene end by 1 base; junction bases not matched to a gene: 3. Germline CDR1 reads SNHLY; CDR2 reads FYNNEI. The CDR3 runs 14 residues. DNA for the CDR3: TGTGCCAGCAGGGTACAGGGGGCGAACACTGAAGCTTTCTTT. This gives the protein CASRVQGANTEAFF.

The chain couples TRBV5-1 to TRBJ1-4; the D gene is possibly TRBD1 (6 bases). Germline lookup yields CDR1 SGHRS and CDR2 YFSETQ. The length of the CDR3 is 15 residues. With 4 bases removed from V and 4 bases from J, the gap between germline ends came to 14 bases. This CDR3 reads CASSSGGAGNEKLFF. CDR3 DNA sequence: TGCGCCAGCAGCAGCGGGGGCGCGGGTAATGAAAAACTGTTTTTT.

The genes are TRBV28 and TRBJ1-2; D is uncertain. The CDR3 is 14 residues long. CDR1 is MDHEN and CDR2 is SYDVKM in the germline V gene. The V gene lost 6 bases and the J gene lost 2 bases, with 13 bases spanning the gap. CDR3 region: CASRRPMVNYGYTF. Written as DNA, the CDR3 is TGTGCCAGCAGACGACCTATGGTCAACTATGGCTACACCTTC.

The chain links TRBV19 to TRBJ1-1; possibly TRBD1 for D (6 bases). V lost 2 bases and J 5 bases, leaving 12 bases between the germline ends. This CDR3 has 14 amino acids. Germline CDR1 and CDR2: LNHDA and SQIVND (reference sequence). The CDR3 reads CASSIPGVTTEAFF. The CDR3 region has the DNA TGTGCCAGTAGTATACCAGGGGTGACTACTGAAGCTTTCTTT.

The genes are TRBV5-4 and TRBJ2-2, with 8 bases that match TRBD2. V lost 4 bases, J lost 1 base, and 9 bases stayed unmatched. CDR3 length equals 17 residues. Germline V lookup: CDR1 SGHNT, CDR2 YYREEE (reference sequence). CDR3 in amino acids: CASSRGRAGGNTGELFF. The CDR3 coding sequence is TGTGCCAGCAGCCGGGGCCGTGCGGGAGGGAACACCGGGGAGCTGTTTTTT.

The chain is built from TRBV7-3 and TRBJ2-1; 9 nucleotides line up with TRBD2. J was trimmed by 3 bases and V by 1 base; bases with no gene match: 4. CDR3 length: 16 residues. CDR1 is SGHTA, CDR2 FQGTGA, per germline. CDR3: CASSLSPAGGYNEQFF. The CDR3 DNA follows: TGTGCCAGCAGCTTAAGCCCAGCGGGAGGCTACAATGAGCAGTTCTTC.

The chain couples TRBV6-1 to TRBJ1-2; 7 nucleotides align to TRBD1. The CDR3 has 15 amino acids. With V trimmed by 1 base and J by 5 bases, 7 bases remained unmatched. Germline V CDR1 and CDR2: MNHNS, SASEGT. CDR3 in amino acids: CASSEDQGTVYGYTF. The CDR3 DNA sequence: TGTGCCAGCAGTGAAGACCAGGGGACAGTATATGGCTACACCTTC.

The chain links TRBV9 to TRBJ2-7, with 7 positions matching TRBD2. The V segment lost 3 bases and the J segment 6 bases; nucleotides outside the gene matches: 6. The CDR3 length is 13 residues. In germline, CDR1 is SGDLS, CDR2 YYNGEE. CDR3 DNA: TGTGCCAGCAGCGCAACTAGCGCGGCCGAGCAGTACTTC. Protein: CASSATSAAEQYF.

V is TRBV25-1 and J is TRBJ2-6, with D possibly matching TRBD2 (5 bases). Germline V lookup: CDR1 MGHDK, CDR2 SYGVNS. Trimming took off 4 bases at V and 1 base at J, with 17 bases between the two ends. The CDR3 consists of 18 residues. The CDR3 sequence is CASSAPGPRRSGANVLTF. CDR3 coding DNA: TGTGCCAGCAGTGCCCCCGGACCCAGGAGGTCTGGGGCCAACGTCCTGACTTTC. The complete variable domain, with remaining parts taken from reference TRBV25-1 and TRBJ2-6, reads EADIYQTPRYLVIGTGKKITLECSQTMGHDKMYWYQQDPGMELHLIHYSYGVNSTEKGDLSSESTVSRIRTEHFPLTLESARPSHTSQYLCASSAPGPRRSGANVLTFGAGSRLTVL.

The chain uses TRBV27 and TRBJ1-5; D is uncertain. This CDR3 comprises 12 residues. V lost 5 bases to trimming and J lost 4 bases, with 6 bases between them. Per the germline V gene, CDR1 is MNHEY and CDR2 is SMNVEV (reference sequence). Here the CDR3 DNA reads TGTGCCAGCAGTCTACCAAATCAGCCCCAGCATTTT. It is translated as CASSLPNQPQHF.

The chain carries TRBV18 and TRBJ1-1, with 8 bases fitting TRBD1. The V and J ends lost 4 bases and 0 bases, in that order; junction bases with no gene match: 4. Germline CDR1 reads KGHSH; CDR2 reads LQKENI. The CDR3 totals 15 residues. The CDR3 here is CASSRETGVNTEAFF. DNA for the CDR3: TGTGCCAGCTCACGAGAGACAGGGGTGAACACTGAAGCTTTCTTT.

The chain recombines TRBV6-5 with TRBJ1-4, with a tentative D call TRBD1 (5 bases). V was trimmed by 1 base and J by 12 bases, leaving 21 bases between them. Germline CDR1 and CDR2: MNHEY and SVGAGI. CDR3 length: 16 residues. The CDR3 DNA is TGTGCCAGCAGTTACTGGTGGCGCGGGGGTGAAAAGGAACTGTTTTTT. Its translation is CASSYWWRGGEKELFF.

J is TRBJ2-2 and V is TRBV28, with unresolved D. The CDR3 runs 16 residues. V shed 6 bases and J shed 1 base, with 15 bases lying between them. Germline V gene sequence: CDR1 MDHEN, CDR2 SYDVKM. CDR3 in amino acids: CASRPTLWQNTGELFF. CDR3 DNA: TGTGCCAGCAGGCCCACCCTTTGGCAGAACACCGGGGAGCTGTTTTTT. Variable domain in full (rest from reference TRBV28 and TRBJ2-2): DVKVTQSSRYLVKRTGEKVFLECVQDMDHENMFWYRQDPGLGLRLIYFSYDVKMKEKGDIPEGYSVSREKKERFSLILESASTNQTSMYLCASRPTLWQNTGELFFGEGSRLTVL.

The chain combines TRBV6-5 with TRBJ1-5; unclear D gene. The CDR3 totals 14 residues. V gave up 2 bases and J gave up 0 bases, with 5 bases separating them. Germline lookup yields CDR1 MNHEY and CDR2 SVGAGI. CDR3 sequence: CASSYPNSNQPQHF. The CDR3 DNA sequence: TGTGCCAGCAGTTACCCTAATAGCAATCAGCCCCAGCATTTT.

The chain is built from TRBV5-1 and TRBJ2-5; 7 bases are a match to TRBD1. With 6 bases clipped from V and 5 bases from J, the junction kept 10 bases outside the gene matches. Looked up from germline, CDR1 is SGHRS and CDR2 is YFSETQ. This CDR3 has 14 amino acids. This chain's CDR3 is CASTEGRGMETQYF. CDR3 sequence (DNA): TGCGCCAGCACCGAGGGCAGGGGGATGGAGACCCAGTACTTC.

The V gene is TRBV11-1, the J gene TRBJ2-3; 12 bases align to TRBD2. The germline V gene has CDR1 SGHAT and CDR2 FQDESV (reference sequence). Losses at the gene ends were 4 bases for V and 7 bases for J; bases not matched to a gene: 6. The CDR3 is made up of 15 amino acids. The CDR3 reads CASSSTSGRYHTQYF. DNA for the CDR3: TGTGCCAGCAGCTCTACTAGCGGGAGGTACCATACGCAGTATTTT.

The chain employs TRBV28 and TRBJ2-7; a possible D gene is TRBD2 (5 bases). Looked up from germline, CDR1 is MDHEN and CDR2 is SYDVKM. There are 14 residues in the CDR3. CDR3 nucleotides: TGTAGTGGTAAAACGGCGGGTGCACTCGACGAGCAGTACTTC. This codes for CSGKTAGALDEQYF.

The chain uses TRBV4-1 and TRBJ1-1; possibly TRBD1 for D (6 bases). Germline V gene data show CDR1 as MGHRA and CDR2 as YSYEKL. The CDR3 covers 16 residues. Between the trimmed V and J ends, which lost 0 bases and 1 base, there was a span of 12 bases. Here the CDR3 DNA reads TGCGCCAGCAGCCAAGACTTTCGGGGGCCGAACACTGAAGCTTTCTTT. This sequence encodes CASSQDFRGPNTEAFF.

The CDR3 spells CASSLTSRNIQYF. CDR3 DNA sequence: TGTGCCAGCAGTCTTACATCCCGAAACATTCAGTACTTC. The chain carries TRBV6-5 and TRBJ2-4; no reliable D call. Germline CDR1 is MNHEY and CDR2 is SVGAGI. Trimming removed 5 bases from V and 6 bases from J, with 11 bases in between. This CDR3 spans 13 amino acids.

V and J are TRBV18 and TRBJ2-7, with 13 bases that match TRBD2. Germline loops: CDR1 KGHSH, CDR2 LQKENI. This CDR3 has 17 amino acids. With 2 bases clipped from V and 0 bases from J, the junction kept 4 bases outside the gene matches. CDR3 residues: CASSPGTSGINSYEQYF. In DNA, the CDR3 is TGTGCCAGCTCACCAGGGACTAGCGGGATCAACTCCTACGAGCAGTACTTC.

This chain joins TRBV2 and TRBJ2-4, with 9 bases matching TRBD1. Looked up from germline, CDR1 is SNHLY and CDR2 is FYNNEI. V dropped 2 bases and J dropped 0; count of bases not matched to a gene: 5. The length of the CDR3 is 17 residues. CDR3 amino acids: CASSEWRDRVAKNIQYF. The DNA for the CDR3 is TGTGCCAGCAGTGAATGGAGGGACAGGGTAGCCAAAAACATTCAGTACTTC.

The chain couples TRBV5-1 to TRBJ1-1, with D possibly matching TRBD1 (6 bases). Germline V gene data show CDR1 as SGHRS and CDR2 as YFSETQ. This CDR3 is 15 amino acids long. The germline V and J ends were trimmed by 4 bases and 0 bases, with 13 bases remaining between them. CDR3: CASSPGAGLNTEAFF. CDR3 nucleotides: TGCGCCAGCAGCCCGGGGGCGGGATTGAACACTGAAGCTTTCTTT.

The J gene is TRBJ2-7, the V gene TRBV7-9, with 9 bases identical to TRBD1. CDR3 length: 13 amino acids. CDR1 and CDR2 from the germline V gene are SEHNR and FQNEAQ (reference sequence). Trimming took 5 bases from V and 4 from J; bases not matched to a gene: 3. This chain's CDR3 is CASSRQGGYEQYF. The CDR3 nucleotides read TGTGCCAGCAGCCGACAGGGGGGTTACGAGCAGTACTTC.

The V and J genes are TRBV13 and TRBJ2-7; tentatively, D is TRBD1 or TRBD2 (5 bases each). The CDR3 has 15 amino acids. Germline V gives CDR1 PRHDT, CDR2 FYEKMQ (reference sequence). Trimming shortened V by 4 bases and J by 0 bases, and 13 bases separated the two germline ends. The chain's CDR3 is CASSYTRDASYEQYF. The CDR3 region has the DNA TGTGCCAGCAGCTACACAAGGGACGCCTCCTACGAGCAGTACTTC.

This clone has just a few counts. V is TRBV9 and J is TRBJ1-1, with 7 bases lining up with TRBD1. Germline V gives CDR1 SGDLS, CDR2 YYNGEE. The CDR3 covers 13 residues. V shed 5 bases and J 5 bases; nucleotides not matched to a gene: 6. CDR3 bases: TGTGCCAGCAGTGCAGGGGGAAGGACTGAAGCTTTCTTT. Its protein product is CASSAGGRTEAFF.

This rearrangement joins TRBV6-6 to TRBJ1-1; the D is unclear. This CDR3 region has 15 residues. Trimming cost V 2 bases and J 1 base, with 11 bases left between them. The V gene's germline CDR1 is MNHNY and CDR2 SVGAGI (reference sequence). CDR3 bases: TGTGCCAGCAGTTACGAGGGCCGGGCGAACACTGAAGCTTTCTTT. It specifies CASSYEGRANTEAFF.

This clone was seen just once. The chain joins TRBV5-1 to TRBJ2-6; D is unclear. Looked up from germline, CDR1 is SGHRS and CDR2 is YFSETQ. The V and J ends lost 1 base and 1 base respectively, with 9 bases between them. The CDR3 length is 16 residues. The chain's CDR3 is CASSLSMGSGANVLTF. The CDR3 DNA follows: TGCGCCAGCAGCTTGTCTATGGGGTCTGGGGCCAACGTCCTGACTTTC. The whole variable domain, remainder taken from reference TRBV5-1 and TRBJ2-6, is KAGVTQTPRYLIKTRGQQVTLSCSPISGHRSVSWYQQTPGQGLQFLFEYFSETQRNKGNFPGRFSGRQFSNSRSEMNVSTLELGDSALYLCASSLSMGSGANVLTFGAGSRLTVL.

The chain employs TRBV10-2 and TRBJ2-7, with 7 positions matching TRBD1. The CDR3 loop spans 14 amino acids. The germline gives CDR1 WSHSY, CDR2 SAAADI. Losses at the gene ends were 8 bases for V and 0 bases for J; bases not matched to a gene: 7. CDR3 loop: CASSDRRNSYEQYF. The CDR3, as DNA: TGCGCCAGCTCGGACAGGAGGAACTCCTACGAGCAGTACTTC.

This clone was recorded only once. The CDR3 sequence is CASSLWGRADTQYF. DNA of the CDR3: TGCGCCAGCAGCTTGTGGGGGAGAGCAGATACGCAGTATTTT. The rearrangement uses TRBV5-1 and TRBJ2-3; the D call may be TRBD1 or TRBD2 (5 bases each). Trimming cost V 1 base and J 4 bases, with 10 bases left between them. Germline V gene lookup returns CDR1 SGHRS and CDR2 YFSETQ. CDR3 length: 14 residues. The full variable domain, in which reference TRBV5-1 and TRBJ2-3 provide the parts outside the CDR3, is KAGVTQTPRYLIKTRGQQVTLSCSPISGHRSVSWYQQTPGQGLQFLFEYFSETQRNKGNFPGRFSGRQFSNSRSEMNVSTLELGDSALYLCASSLWGRADTQYFGPGTRLTVL.

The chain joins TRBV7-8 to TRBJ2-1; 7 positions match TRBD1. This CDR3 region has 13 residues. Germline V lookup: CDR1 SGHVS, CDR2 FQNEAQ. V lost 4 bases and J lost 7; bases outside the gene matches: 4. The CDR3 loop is CASSSGQTNEQFF. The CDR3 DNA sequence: TGTGCCAGCAGCTCGGGACAGACGAATGAGCAGTTCTTC.